The clone carrying this TCR beta chain was counted ten times or more. Time point noted: newly diagnosed GD, antithyroid drugs for less than 3 months. Researchers made the TCR library from RNA that was extracted from PBMCs. This sample is part of a study of regulatory T cells in long-lasting Graves disease. The V gene lost 2 bases and the J gene lost 9 bases, with 14 bases spanning the gap. The length of the CDR3 is 13 residues. Germline V lookup: CDR1 DFQATT, CDR2 SNEGSKA (reference sequence). Assembly of TCR beta libraries relied on iRepertoire HTBI primers together with Arm-PCR of CDR3 regions. From the multiplex PCR reads, TCRdb called clonotypes with MiXCR, one entry per CDR3 protein. The sample lists some 370,000 distinct CDR3 sequences, 12% occurring once. This same sample was also part of a study on T cells in Graves' hyperthyroidism and ophthalmopathy.

The rearrangement joins TRBV20-1 to TRBJ2-1; either TRBD1 or TRBD2 may supply D (6 bases each). The source of this sequence is a woman aged 18-30 years with Graves disease. The sequences come from peripheral blood mononuclear cells (PBMCs), collected at new diagnosis, from a patient treated with antithyroid drugs. Here the CDR3 reads CSARRGLVGEQFF. The CDR3 region has the DNA TGCAGTGCTAGACGGGGGCTAGTGGGTGAGCAGTTCTTC.